These 2 T cell receptor beta chains share one sample of origin, sequenced in a study of blood T cell repertoires in COVID-19. The protocol was immunoSEQ multiplex PCR, while the TCRdb copy is restricted to in-frame clones and leaves out a portion. Among about 200,000 clones listed, around 87% were seen once. The sample comprised peripheral blood. Every receptor here comes from a man over 45 with acute or convalescent COVID-19.

The rearrangement joins TRBV15 to TRBJ2-2; no reliable D call. The V end was cut by 0 bases, the J end by 4 bases, with 3 bases between. The germline V gene encodes CDR1 LNHNV and CDR2 YYDKDF (reference sequence). CDR3 size: 13 residues. The CDR3, as DNA: TGTGCCACCAGCAGAGATCTCACCGGGGAGCTGTTTTTT. Residues: CATSRDLTGELFF.

The V gene is TRBV28, the J gene TRBJ2-4, with a tentative D call TRBD1 (5 bases). Per the germline V gene, CDR1 is MDHEN and CDR2 is SYDVKM. V was trimmed by 6 bases and J by 6 bases, leaving 6 bases between them. This CDR3 is built from 11 residues. CDR3 nucleotide sequence: TGTGCCAGCAGCCAGGGAAACATTCAGTACTTC. Translated, it gives CASSQGNIQYF.